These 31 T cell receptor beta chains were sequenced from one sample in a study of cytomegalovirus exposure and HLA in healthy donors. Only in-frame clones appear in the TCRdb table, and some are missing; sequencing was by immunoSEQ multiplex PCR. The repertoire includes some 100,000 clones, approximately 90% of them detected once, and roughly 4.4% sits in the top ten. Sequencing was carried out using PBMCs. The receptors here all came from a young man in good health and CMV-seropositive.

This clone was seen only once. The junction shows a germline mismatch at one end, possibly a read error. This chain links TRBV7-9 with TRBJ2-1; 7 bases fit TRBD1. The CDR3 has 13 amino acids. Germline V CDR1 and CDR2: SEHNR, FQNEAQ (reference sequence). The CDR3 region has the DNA TGTGCCAGCGTTACAGGGGTAATACAATGGAAGATCTTC. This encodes CASVTGVIQWKIF.

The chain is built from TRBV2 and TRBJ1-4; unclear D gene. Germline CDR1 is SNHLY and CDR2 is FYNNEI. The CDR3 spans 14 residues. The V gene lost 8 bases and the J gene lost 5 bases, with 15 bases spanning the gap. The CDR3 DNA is TGTGCCAGCGATACTGGAACAGAGAATGAAAAACTGTTTTTT. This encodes CASDTGTENEKLFF. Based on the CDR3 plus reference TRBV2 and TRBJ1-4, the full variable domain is EPEVTQTPSHQVTQMGQEVILRCVPISNHLYFYWYRQILGQKVEFLVSFYNNEISEKSEIFDDQFSVERPDGSNFTLKIRSTKLEDSAMYFCASDTGTENEKLFFGSGTQLSVL.

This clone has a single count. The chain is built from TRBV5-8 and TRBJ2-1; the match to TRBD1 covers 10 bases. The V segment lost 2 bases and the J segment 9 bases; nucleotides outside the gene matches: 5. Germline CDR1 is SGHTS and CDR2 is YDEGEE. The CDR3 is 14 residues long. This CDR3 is CASSFGTGESEQFF. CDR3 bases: TGTGCCAGCAGCTTCGGGACAGGGGAGAGTGAGCAGTTCTTC.

The CDR3 sequence is CASSDSGGSGGTEAFF. CDR3 in DNA: TGTGCCAGCAGTGACTCTGGTGGGTCAGGGGGGACTGAAGCTTTCTTT. The gene calls are TRBV6-4 and TRBJ1-1, with 7 bases identical to TRBD1. The trim removed 0 bases at V and 5 bases at J, leaving 9 bases unmatched. CDR1 is MRHNA and CDR2 is SNTAGT in the germline V gene. The CDR3 has 16 residues.

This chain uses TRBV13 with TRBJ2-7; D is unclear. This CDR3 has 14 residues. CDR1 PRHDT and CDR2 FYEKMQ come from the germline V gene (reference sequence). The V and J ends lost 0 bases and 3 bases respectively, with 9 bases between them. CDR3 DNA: TGTGCCAGCAGCTTAGGCAGAGGAAACTACGAGCAGTACTTC. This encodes CASSLGRGNYEQYF.

In DNA, the CDR3 is TGTGCCAGCACCACAGACATGGACAATGAGCAGTTCTTC. Translation: CASTTDMDNEQFF. The V gene is TRBV28, the J gene TRBJ2-1; D unclear. The CDR3 runs to 13 residues. Per germline, CDR1 MDHEN and CDR2 SYDVKM. V was clipped by 7 bases and J by 5 bases, with 12 bases between them.

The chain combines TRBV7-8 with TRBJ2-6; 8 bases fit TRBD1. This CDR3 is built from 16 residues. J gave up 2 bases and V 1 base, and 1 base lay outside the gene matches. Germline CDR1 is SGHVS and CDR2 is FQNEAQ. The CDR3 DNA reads TGTGCCAGCAGCTTAGAGGGACAGGCTGGGGCCAACGTCCTGACTTTC. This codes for CASSLEGQAGANVLTF.

Here the CDR3 reads CASSPSAPPINQPQHF. The DNA for the CDR3 is TGTGCCAGCAGCCCCAGTGCACCGCCGATCAATCAGCCCCAGCATTTT. J is TRBJ1-5 and V is TRBV14; D gene unclear. Trimming removed 4 bases at V and 3 bases at J, with 16 bases between. Germline V gene sequence: CDR1 SGHDN, CDR2 FVKESK. The CDR3 spans 16 residues.

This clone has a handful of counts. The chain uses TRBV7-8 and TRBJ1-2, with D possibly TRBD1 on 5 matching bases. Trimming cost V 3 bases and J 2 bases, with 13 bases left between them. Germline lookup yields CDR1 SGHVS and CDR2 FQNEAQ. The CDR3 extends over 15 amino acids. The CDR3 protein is CASSLLGRDNYGYTF. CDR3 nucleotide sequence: TGTGCCAGCAGCTTGCTCGGGAGGGACAACTATGGCTACACCTTC. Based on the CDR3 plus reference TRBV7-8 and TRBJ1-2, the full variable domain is GAGVSQSPRYKVAKRGQDVALRCDPISGHVSLFWYQQALGQGPEFLTYFQNEAQLDKSGLPSDRFFAERPEGSVSTLKIQRTQQEDSAVYLCASSLLGRDNYGYTFGSGTRLTVV.

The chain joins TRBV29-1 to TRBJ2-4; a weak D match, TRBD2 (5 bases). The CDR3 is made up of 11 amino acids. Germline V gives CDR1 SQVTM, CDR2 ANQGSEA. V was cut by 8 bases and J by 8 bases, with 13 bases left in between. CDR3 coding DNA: TGCAGCTCGAGGACTGGGGACATTCAGTACTTC. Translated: CSSRTGDIQYF. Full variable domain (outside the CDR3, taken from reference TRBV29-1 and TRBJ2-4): SAVISQKPSRDICQRGTSLTIQCQVDSQVTMMFWYRQQPGQSLTLIATANQGSEATYESGFVIDKFPISRPNLTFSTLTVSNMSPEDSSIYLCSSRTGDIQYFGAGTRLSVL.

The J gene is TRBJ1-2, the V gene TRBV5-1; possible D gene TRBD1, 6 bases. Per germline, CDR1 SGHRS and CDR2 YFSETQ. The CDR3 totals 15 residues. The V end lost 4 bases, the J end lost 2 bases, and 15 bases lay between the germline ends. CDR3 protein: CASSLKGRGNYGYTF. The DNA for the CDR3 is TGCGCCAGCAGCCTGAAGGGGAGGGGGAACTATGGCTACACCTTC.

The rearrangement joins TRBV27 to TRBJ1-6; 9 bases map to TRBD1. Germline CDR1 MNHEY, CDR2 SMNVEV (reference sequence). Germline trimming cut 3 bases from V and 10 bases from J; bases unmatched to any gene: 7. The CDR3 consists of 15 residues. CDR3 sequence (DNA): TGTGCCAGCAGTTTCGGGGACAGGGTCCGATCACCCCTCCACTTT. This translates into CASSFGDRVRSPLHF.

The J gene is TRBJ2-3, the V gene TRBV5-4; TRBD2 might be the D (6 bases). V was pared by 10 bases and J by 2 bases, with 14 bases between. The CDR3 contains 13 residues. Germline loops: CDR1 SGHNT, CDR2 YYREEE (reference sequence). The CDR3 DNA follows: TGTGCCGGGGGGAGCGGAACCACAGATACGCAGTATTTT. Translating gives CAGGSGTTDTQYF.

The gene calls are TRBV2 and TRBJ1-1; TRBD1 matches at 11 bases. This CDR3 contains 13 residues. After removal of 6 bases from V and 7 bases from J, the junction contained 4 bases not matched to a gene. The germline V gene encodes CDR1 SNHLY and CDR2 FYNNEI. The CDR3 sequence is CASRDRGQGEAFF. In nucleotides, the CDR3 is TGTGCCAGCAGGGACAGGGGGCAGGGTGAAGCTTTCTTT. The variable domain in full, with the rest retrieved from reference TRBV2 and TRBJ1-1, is EPEVTQTPSHQVTQMGQEVILRCVPISNHLYFYWYRQILGQKVEFLVSFYNNEISEKSEIFDDQFSVERPDGSNFTLKIRSTKLEDSAMYFCASRDRGQGEAFFGQGTRLTVV.

CDR3 protein: CASSQDTGTSSYEQYF. As DNA, the CDR3 is TGCGCCAGCAGCCAAGATACGGGGACAAGCTCCTACGAGCAGTACTTC. The chain uses TRBV4-3 and TRBJ2-7; TRBD1 might be the D (6 bases). The CDR3 covers 16 residues. CDR1 and CDR2 from the germline V gene are LGHNA and YSLEER. Trimming stripped 0 bases from V and 0 bases from J, with 12 bases between.

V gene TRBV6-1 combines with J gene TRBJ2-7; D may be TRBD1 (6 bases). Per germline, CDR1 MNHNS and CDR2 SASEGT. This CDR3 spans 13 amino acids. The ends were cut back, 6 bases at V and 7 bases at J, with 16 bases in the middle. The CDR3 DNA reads TGTGCCAGCAGGGCCGGGACACCGGGGGAGCAGTACTTC. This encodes CASRAGTPGEQYF.

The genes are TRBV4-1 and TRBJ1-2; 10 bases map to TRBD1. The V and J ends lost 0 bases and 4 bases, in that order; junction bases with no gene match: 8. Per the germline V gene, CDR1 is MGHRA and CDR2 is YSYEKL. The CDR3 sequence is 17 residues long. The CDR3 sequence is CASSQDRGQGILYGYTF. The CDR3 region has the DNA TGCGCCAGCAGCCAAGACCGGGGACAGGGGATTCTCTATGGCTACACCTTC.

The DNA for the CDR3 is TGTGCCAGCAGTTACAAGGGGCCGAGCTCCTACAATGAGCAGTTCTTC. Residues: CASSYKGPSSYNEQFF. V usage is TRBV6-5 and J usage is TRBJ2-1; possibly TRBD1 for D (5 bases). With 2 bases removed from V and 0 bases from J, the gap between germline ends came to 11 bases. The germline gives CDR1 MNHEY, CDR2 SVGAGI. This CDR3 comprises 16 residues.

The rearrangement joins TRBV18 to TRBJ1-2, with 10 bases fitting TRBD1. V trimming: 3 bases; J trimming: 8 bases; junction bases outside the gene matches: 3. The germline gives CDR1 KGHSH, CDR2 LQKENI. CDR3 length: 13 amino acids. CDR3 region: CASSPGTGVGYTF. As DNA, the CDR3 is TGTGCCAGCTCACCCGGGACAGGGGTGGGCTACACCTTC.

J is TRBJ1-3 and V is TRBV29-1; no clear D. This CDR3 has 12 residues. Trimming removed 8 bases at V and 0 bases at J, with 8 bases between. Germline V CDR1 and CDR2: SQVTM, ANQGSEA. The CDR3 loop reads CSPTSSGNTIYF. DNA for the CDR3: TGCAGCCCGACAAGCTCTGGAAACACCATATATTTT.

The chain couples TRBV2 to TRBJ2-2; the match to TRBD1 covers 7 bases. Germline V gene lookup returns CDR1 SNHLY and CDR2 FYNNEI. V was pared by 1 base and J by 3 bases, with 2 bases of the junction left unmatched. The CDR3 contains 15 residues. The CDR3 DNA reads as TGTGCCAGCAGTGAAGAGGGGGCCTACACCGGGGAGCTGTTTTTT. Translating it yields CASSEEGAYTGELFF.

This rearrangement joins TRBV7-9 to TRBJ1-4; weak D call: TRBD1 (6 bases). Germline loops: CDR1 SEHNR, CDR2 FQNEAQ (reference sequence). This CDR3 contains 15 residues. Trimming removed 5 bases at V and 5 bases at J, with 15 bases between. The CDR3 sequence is CASSQITGWNEKLFF. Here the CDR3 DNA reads TGTGCCAGCAGCCAAATCACAGGGTGGAATGAAAAACTGTTTTTT.

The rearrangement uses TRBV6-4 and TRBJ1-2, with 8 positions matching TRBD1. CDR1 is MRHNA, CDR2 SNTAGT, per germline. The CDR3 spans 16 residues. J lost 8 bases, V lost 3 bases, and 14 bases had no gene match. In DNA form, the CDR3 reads TGTGCCAGCAGTGAGTCCGGGACAGGATCAGTGGAGGGCTACACCTTC. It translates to CASSESGTGSVEGYTF.

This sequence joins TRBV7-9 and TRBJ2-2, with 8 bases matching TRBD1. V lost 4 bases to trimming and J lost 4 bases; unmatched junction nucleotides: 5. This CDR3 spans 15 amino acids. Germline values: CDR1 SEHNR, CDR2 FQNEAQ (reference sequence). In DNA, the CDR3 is TGTGCCAGCAGCTGGCGGACAGGGACCACCGGGGAGCTGTTTTTT. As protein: CASSWRTGTTGELFF.

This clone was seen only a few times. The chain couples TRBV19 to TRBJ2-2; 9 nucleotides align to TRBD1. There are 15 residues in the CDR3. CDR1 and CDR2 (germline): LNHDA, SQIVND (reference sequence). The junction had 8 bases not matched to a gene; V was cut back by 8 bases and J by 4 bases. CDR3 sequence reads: CASHRDRVFTGELFF. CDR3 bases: TGTGCCAGTCACCGGGACAGGGTTTTCACCGGGGAGCTGTTTTTT.

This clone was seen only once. The chain's CDR3 is CASSLEGEPNSPLHF. The CDR3 DNA is TGTGCCAGCAGTTTAGAGGGAGAACCTAATTCACCCCTCCACTTT. The V and J genes are TRBV27 and TRBJ1-6, with D uncertain. CDR1 is MNHEY, CDR2 SMNVEV, per germline (reference sequence). Between the trimmed V and J ends, which lost 2 bases and 6 bases, there was a span of 11 bases. This CDR3 comprises 15 residues.

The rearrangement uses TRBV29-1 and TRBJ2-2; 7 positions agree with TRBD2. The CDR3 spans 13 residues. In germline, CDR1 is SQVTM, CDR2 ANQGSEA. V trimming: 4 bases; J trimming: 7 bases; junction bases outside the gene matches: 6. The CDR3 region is CSVGEGRSGELFF. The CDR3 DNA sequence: TGCAGCGTTGGGGAGGGGAGGAGCGGGGAGCTGTTTTTT.

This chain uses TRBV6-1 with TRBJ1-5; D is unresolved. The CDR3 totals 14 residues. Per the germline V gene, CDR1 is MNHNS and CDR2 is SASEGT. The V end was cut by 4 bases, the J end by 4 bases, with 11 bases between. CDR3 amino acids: CASSGADSNQPQHF. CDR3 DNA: TGTGCCAGCAGTGGCGCCGACTCGAATCAGCCCCAGCATTTT.

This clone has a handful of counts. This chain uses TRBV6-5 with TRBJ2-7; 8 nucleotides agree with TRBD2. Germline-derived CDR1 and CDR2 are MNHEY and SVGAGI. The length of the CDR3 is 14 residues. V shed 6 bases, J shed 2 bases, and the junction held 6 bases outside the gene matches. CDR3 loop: CASRYGGGTYEQYF. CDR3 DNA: TGTGCCAGCAGATACGGGGGGGGCACCTACGAGCAGTACTTC.

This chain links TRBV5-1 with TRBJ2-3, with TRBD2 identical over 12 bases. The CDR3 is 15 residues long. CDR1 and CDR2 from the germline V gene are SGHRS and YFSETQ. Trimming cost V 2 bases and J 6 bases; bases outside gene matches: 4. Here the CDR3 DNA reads TGCGCCAGCAGCTTTTCTAGCGGGGGGGCCGATACGCAGTATTTT. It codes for CASSFSSGGADTQYF.

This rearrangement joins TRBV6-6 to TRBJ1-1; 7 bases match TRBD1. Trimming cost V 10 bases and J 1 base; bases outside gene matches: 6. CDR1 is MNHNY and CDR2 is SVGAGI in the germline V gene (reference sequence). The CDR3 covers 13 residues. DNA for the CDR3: TGTGCCATAGACAGGGATGGGAACACTGAAGCTTTCTTT. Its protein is CAIDRDGNTEAFF.